Listed below are T cell receptor beta chains from one sample, sequenced in a study of CD8 T cells in ankylosing spondylitis. TCRdb independently ran MiXCR on the 5' RACE reads; one entry per CDR3 protein. The sample gives 700,000 to 1,000,000 distinct CDR3 sequences, over 9.5% of which show up once; less than 0.65% is in the top ten. The sequenced sample consisted of blood, either unsorted or a sorted T cell fraction (not recorded which). These receptors all stem from a male donor with ankylosing spondylitis. Both conserved end residues are part of each CDR3. A D gene is named only where the DNA matches it firmly. Where a row states a size, it is once, few, many or the class of an expanded clone; other rows omit it.

clone_size: many
j_call: TRBJ2-2
v_call: TRBV12-3/TRBV12-4
d_call: -
cdr3_nt: TGTGCCAGCAGTTTAGCTTTAGCCGGGGAGCTGTTTTTT
cdr3_aa: CASSLALAGELFF

clone_size: many
j_call: TRBJ2-5
v_call: TRBV4-3
d_call: -
cdr3_nt: TGCGCCAGCAGCCAAGGGGACTTGAAGCAAGAGACCCAGTACTTC
cdr3_aa: CASSQGDLKQETQYF

clone_size: many
j_call: TRBJ2-4
v_call: TRBV27
d_call: -
cdr3_nt: TGTGCCAGCAGCGCATTGGAGCGAGAAAACATTCAGTACTTC
cdr3_aa: CASSALERENIQYF

clone_size: -
j_call: TRBJ1-2
v_call: TRBV6-5
d_call: -
cdr3_nt: TGTGCCAGCAGTTACTCGAGTACCGGCTATGGCTACACCTTC
cdr3_aa: CASSYSSTGYGYTF

clone_size: many
j_call: TRBJ2-7
v_call: TRBV12-3/TRBV12-4
d_call: -
cdr3_nt: TGTGCCAGCAGCTCAAGAAATTCCTACGAGCAGTACTTC
cdr3_aa: CASSSRNSYEQYF

clone_size: -
j_call: TRBJ2-1
v_call: TRBV2
d_call: TRBD1
cdr3_nt: TGTGCCAGCAGTGATGACAGGGGACCGGAGTTCTTC
cdr3_aa: CASSDDRGPEFF

clone_size: few
j_call: TRBJ2-5
v_call: TRBV7-6
d_call: TRBD1
cdr3_nt: TGTGCCAGCAGCTCACCTACGGGGACAGGGGGCGATTACTTGAACCAAGAGACCCAGTACTTC
cdr3_aa: CASSSPTGTGGDYLNQETQYF

clone_size: few
j_call: TRBJ2-3
v_call: TRBV28
d_call: TRBD1
cdr3_nt: TGTGCCAGCGGGACAGGGGGCACAGATACGCAGTATTTT
cdr3_aa: CASGTGGTDTQYF

clone_size: -
j_call: TRBJ2-7
v_call: TRBV6-6
d_call: TRBD1
cdr3_nt: TGTGCCTCGGGTTCTGGACAGGAAAAGCAGTACTTC
cdr3_aa: CASGSGQEKQYF

clone_size: few
j_call: TRBJ1-1
v_call: TRBV6-1
d_call: -
cdr3_nt: TGTGCCAGCAGGACTGCAGGGGTCAGTGCAGATGAAGCTTTCTTT
cdr3_aa: CASRTAGVSADEAFF

clone_size: -
j_call: TRBJ2-3
v_call: TRBV7-2
d_call: TRBD1
cdr3_nt: TGTGCCAGCAGCCTAGACAGGGTATCGCAGTATTTT
cdr3_aa: CASSLDRVSQYF

clone_size: few
j_call: TRBJ2-2
v_call: TRBV20-1
d_call: -
cdr3_nt: TGCAGTGCTAGAGATTCCCAGGCAGGCGGAACCGGGGAGCTGTTTTTT
cdr3_aa: CSARDSQAGGTGELFF

clone_size: -
j_call: TRBJ1-6
v_call: TRBV6-5
d_call: -
cdr3_nt: TGTGCCAGCGGATGGAGTGGGTCACCCCTCCACTTT
cdr3_aa: CASGWSGSPLHF

clone_size: few
j_call: TRBJ1-2
v_call: TRBV5-1
d_call: -
cdr3_nt: TGCGCCAGCAGCCTTGGACAGTTTAACTATGGCTACACCTTC
cdr3_aa: CASSLGQFNYGYTF

clone_size: few
j_call: TRBJ1-1
v_call: TRBV5-1
d_call: -
cdr3_nt: TGCGCCAGCAGCTTGGGCAGGTCGAACCTAAGGGGTGAAGCTTTCTTT
cdr3_aa: CASSLGRSNLRGEAFF

clone_size: -
j_call: TRBJ2-5
v_call: TRBV20-1
d_call: TRBD1
cdr3_nt: TGCAGTGATCTCAATCCTGGGACAGGGGGAGAGACCCAGTACTTC
cdr3_aa: CSDLNPGTGGETQYF

clone_size: -
j_call: TRBJ2-7
v_call: TRBV27
d_call: TRBD1
cdr3_nt: TGTGCGAGCAGGTCCCCCGGGACAGGGTCCTACGAGCAGTACTTC
cdr3_aa: CASRSPGTGSYEQYF

clone_size: -
j_call: TRBJ2-1
v_call: TRBV18
d_call: -
cdr3_nt: TGTGCCAGCTCACCGGATGGGTTCTCCTACAATGAGCAGTTCTTC
cdr3_aa: CASSPDGFSYNEQFF

clone_size: -
j_call: TRBJ2-7
v_call: TRBV25-1
d_call: -
cdr3_nt: TGTGCCAGCAGTGAACAAGGCAGGGGAATCGCAAAGTACTTC
cdr3_aa: CASSEQGRGIAKYF

clone_size: -
j_call: TRBJ2-5
v_call: TRBV5-1
d_call: TRBD2
cdr3_nt: TGCGCCAGCAGCTTGGGTCCAGCGGGGAGAGAGACCCAGTACTTC
cdr3_aa: CASSLGPAGRETQYF

clone_size: -
j_call: TRBJ2-3
v_call: TRBV7-2
d_call: -
cdr3_nt: TGTGCCAGCAGACTGGTTTCAGATACGCAGTATTTT
cdr3_aa: CASRLVSDTQYF

clone_size: -
j_call: TRBJ2-3
v_call: TRBV28
d_call: -
cdr3_nt: TGTGCCAGCAGTTTTCCCAATGTGGATACGCAGTATTTT
cdr3_aa: CASSFPNVDTQYF

clone_size: few
j_call: TRBJ2-7
v_call: TRBV11-2
d_call: -
cdr3_nt: TGTGCCAGCAGTTACCTCCGGGTTGGTTACGAGCAGTACTTC
cdr3_aa: CASSYLRVGYEQYF

clone_size: few
j_call: TRBJ2-1
v_call: TRBV20-1
d_call: -
cdr3_nt: TGCAGTGCTAGTAATAGACGAAACTCCTACAATGAGCAGTTCTTC
cdr3_aa: CSASNRRNSYNEQFF

clone_size: -
j_call: TRBJ2-1
v_call: TRBV7-9
d_call: -
cdr3_nt: TGTGCCAGCAGCCCGAGAGGTCGAGTCAGGAATGAGCAGTTCTTC
cdr3_aa: CASSPRGRVRNEQFF

clone_size: few
j_call: TRBJ2-1
v_call: TRBV14
d_call: -
cdr3_nt: TGTGCCAGCAGCCAAACCAGGCTTACTCAGTTCTTC
cdr3_aa: CASSQTRLTQFF

clone_size: many
j_call: TRBJ2-5
v_call: TRBV12-3/TRBV12-4
d_call: -
cdr3_nt: TGTGCCAGCAGTCCCGGACATCGGGAGACCCAGTACTTC
cdr3_aa: CASSPGHRETQYF

clone_size: -
j_call: TRBJ2-2
v_call: TRBV6-1
d_call: TRBD1
cdr3_nt: TGTGCCAGCACACGGGGACAGGGGCGGTACGGGGAGCTGTTTTTT
cdr3_aa: CASTRGQGRYGELFF

clone_size: few
j_call: TRBJ2-2
v_call: TRBV7-2
d_call: -
cdr3_nt: TGTGCCAGCAGCTTTGACAGGGACTCCGGGGAGCTGTTTTTT
cdr3_aa: CASSFDRDSGELFF